The entry below describes one T cell receptor beta chain. At one boundary the junction diverges from the germline segment, which might be a read error. The data stem from a study of blood T cell repertoires in COVID-19. Repertoires were generated with immunoSEQ multiplex PCR, while TCRdb's copy carries only in-frame clones and drops some. The repertoire has around 140,000 clones, about nine tenths of them found once; the top ten carry around 4.2%. Germline CDR1 and CDR2: LGHDT and YNNKEL (reference sequence). This CDR3 contains 13 residues. The rearrangement links TRBV3-1 (or the pseudogene TRBV3-2) to TRBJ1-4, with D unclear. The sample taken for sequencing was PBMCs or T cells enriched from blood (not recorded which). This receptor was taken from a man between 50 and 59 years old who had recovered from COVID-19. CDR3 nucleotides: TGTGCCAGCAGCGTCCGCGGCCTTGAAGAACTGTTTTTT. Translated: CASSVRGLEELFF.